A single sample gave rise to the 9 T cell receptor beta chains below, sequenced in a study of tumor and adjacent non-tumor tissue in lung cancer. The template was RNA from unsorted bulk tissue. A modified ARM-PCR protocol with three rounds of nested PCR amplified TCRbeta. TCRdb itself ran the multiplex PCR reads through MiXCR, one entry per CDR3 protein. The profile shows 95,000 to 150,000 distinct CDR3 sequences, 66% of them singletons. The sample taken for sequencing was lung tumor tissue. The receptors were sampled from a man aged 25-45 years with non-small cell lung cancer.

The rearrangement links TRBV5-5 to TRBJ2-1; 8 nucleotides align to TRBD2. In germline, CDR1 is SGHKS, CDR2 YYEKEE (reference sequence). Losses at the gene ends were 4 bases for V and 8 bases for J; bases not matched to a gene: 11. This CDR3 region has 15 residues. CDR3 sequence: CASSRLALGSDEQFF. The CDR3 coding sequence is TGTGCCAGCAGCAGACTAGCGCTGGGGTCCGATGAGCAGTTCTTC. Based on the CDR3 plus reference TRBV5-5 and TRBJ2-1, the full variable domain is DAGVTQSPTHLIKTRGQQVTLRCSPISGHKSVSWYQQVLGQGPQFIFQYYEKEERGRGNFPDRFSARQFPNYSSELNVNALLLGDSALYLCASSRLALGSDEQFFGPGTRLTVL.

This clonotype was detected ten times or more. The genes are TRBV11-2 and TRBJ2-1, with D perhaps given as TRBD1 or TRBD2 (5 bases each). The ends were cut back, 2 bases at V and 0 bases at J, with 23 bases in the middle. The germline gives CDR1 SGHAT, CDR2 FQNNGV. CDR3 size: 20 residues. This chain's CDR3 is CASSLNLGGGYVSSYNEQFF. As DNA, the CDR3 is TGTGCCAGCAGCTTAAACTTAGGTGGGGGTTACGTCAGCTCCTACAATGAGCAGTTCTTC.

In regard to this clonotype: At one end, the junction sequence differs from germline, possibly due to a read error. V gene TRBV20-1 combines with J gene TRBJ1-1; D might be TRBD1 (6 bases). From germline, CDR1 is DFQATT and CDR2 SNEGSKA (reference sequence). This CDR3 comprises 13 residues. CDR3 DNA: TGCAGAGCTAGGGGGGGCGCGAACACTGAAGCTTTCTTT. This codes for CRARGGANTEAFF.

This clonotype was seen ten or more times. The chain carries TRBV4-3 and TRBJ2-1; TRBD1 matches at 8 bases. The CDR3 sequence is 17 residues long. The germline CDR1 and CDR2 sequences are LGHNA and YSLEER. Losses at the gene ends were 3 bases for V and 8 bases for J; bases not matched to a gene: 15. CDR3 DNA sequence: TGCGCCAGCAGCCAGGACCCCGGACAGGGTGGATTGGATGAGCAGTTCTTC. Translation: CASSQDPGQGGLDEQFF.

This clonotype was seen a few times. The chain couples TRBV20-1 to TRBJ2-3, with 8 bases that match TRBD1. Germline trimming cut 3 bases from V and 6 bases from J; bases unmatched to any gene: 8. This CDR3 has 14 residues. Germline-derived CDR1 and CDR2 are DFQATT and SNEGSKA (reference sequence). CDR3: CSARGDRFSDTQYF. CDR3 nucleotide sequence: TGCAGTGCTAGGGGGGACAGGTTCTCTGATACGCAGTATTTT.

A remark on this clonotype: Just one base apart from a much larger clone, this may be a read error. The J gene is TRBJ2-5, the V gene TRBV10-1, with TRBD2 as a possible D gene (6 bases). The CDR3 runs to 15 residues. Per germline, CDR1 WNHNN and CDR2 SYGVQD (reference sequence). DNA for the CDR3: TGCGTCAGCAGCCTGGGCATCGGAGGGAAGGAGACCCAGTACTTC. Translated, it gives CVSSLGIGGKETQYF.

Notes on this clonotype: One junction end does not reproduce the germline sequence, and a read error may be involved. The V gene is TRBV20-1, the J gene TRBJ2-6; possible D gene TRBD1, 5 bases. The CDR3 is made up of 13 amino acids. Germline CDR1 DFQATT, CDR2 SNEGSKA (reference sequence). The CDR3 reads CSALGAGATVVTF. CDR3 nucleotide sequence: TGCAGTGCCCTAGGGGCTGGGGCCACCGTCGTGACTTTC.

This clonotype occurred a few times. The gene calls are TRBV5-6 and TRBJ1-1; possible D gene TRBD1, 5 bases. The CDR3 has 15 residues. V was clipped by 0 bases and J by 2 bases, with 11 bases between them. CDR1 SGHDT and CDR2 YYEEEE come from the germline V gene. The CDR3 protein is CASSLVGRENTEAFF. CDR3 bases: TGTGCCAGCAGCTTGGTTGGCAGGGAAAACACTGAAGCTTTCTTT.

For this clonotype: This could be a read error, since a much larger clone is one nucleotide away. The chain has TRBV4-2 and TRBJ2-7, with TRBD1 identical over 9 bases. The CDR3 totals 15 residues. Looked up from germline, CDR1 is LGHNA and CDR2 is YNFKEQ. The CDR3 region has the DNA TGTGCCAGGAGCCAAGATCCGGGACAGGGTAACGAGCAGTACTTC. It specifies CARSQDPGQGNEQYF.